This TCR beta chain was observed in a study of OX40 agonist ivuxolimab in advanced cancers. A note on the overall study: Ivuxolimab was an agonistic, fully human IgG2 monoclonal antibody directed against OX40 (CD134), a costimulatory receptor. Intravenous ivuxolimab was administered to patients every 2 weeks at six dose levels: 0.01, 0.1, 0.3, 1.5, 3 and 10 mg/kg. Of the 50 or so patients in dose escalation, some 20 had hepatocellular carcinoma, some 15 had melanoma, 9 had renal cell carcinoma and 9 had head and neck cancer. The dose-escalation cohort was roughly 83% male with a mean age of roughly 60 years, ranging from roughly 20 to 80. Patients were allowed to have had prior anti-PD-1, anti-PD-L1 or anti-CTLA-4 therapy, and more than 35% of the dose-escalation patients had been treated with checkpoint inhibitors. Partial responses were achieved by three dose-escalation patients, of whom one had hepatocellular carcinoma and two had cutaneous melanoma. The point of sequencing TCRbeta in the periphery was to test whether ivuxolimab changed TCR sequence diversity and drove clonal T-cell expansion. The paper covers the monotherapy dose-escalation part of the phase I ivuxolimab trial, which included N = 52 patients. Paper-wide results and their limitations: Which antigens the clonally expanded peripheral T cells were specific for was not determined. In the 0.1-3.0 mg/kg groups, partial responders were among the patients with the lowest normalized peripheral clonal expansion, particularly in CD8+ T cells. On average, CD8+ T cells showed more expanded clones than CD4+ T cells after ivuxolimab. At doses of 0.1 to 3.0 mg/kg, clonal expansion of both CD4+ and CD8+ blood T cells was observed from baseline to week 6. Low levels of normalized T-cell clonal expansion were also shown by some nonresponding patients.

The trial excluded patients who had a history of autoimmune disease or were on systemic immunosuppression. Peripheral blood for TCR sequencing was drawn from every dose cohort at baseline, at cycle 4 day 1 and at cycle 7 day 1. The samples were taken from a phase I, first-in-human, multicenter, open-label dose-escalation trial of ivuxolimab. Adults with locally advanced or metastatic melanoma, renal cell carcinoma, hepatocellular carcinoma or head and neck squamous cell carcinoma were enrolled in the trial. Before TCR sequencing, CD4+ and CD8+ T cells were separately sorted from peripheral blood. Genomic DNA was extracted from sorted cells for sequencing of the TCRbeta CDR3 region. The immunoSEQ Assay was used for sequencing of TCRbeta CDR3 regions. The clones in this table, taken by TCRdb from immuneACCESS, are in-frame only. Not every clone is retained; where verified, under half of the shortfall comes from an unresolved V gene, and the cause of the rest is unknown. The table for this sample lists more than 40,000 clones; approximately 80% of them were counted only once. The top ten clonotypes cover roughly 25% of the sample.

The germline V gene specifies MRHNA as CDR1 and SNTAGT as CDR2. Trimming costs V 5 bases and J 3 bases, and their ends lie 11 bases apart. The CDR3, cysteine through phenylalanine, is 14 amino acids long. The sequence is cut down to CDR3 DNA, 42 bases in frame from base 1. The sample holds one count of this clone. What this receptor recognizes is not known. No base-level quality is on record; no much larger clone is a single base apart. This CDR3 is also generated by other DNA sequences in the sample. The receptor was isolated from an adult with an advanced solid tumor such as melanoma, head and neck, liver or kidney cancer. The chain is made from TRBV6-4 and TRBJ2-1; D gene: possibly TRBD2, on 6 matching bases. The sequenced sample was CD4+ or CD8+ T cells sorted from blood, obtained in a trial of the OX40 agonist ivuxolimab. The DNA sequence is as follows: TGTGCCAGCAGTAGGGGCGGGGACTACAATGAGCAGTTCTTC. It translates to CASSRGGDYNEQFF.